A selection of T cell receptor beta chains follows, all from one sample in a study of molecular identifiers for immune sequencing clone quantification. TCRdb recomputed calls from the PCR reads with MiXCR, one row per CDR3 protein. The table has more than 300,000 distinct CDR3 sequences, around a fifth seen once. Sequenced sample: naive CD8+ T cells from blood, with Jurkat cell RNA spiked in. The receptors derive from a human donor in good health. Some libraries in this study had Jurkat cell RNA spiked in. The CDR3 runs from the conserved cysteine through the conserved F or W.

v_gene	j_gene	CDR3aa
TRBV29-1	TRBJ2-3	CSVGLAGAPSPPDTQYF
TRBV25-1	TRBJ2-6	CASSEPGRPSGANVLTF
TRBV2	TRBJ2-3	CTSSEARTGLATDTQYF
TRBV7-2	TRBJ1-1	CASSSPSGPTEAFF
TRBV19	TRBJ2-6	CASSIQAGANVLTF
TRBV6-2/TRBV6-3	TRBJ1-5	CASSDVGNQPQHF
TRBV9	TRBJ2-7	CASSSSGSGMGEQYF
TRBV19	TRBJ2-7	CASSIGSGRSYEQYF
TRBV29-1	TRBJ1-2	CSGRLEEEVGYTF
TRBV6-5	TRBJ2-5	CASIQQGQETQYF
TRBV7-2	TRBJ2-3	CASSPLGLADNTDTQYF
TRBV30	TRBJ1-3	CAWSGLGGSGNTIYF
TRBV29-1	TRBJ2-2	CSALPGQGARRNTGELFF
TRBV7-3	TRBJ1-5	CASSLTGGGGQPQHF
TRBV20-1	TRBJ1-4	CSARDYRETNEKLFF
TRBV27	TRBJ1-1	CATRTGNTEAFF
TRBV13	TRBJ1-1	CASGPVRGTGAFF
TRBV2	TRBJ2-3	CASSPPWLAGGVRDTDTQYF
TRBV7-8	TRBJ2-1	CASTKGASGGRSSYNEQFF
TRBV7-9	TRBJ2-5	CAGSSYQETQYF
TRBV27	TRBJ2-5	CAGSFGRGQGFSETQYF
TRBV6-5	TRBJ2-5	CASSYEQYQETQYF
TRBV5-4	TRBJ2-1	CASSSRGLNFF
TRBV27	TRBJ1-5	CASSPTGLGQPQHF
TRBV20-1	TRBJ2-7	CSARDRVLAGGPRDEQYF
TRBV27	TRBJ2-7	CASSLRGRQLYEQYF
TRBV2	TRBJ2-7	CASSDPRADYEQYF